The T cell receptor beta chain under discussion was sequenced for a study of blood T cell repertoires in COVID-19. On the study more broadly: The United States, Italy and Spain provided the acute and convalescent COVID-19 samples.

In the authors' workflow: Amplification of reference gene primers provided the estimated nucleated cell counts. Produced via immunoSEQ multiplex PCR; TCRdb's table is partial and in-frame only. V, J and clone size are those of that table, while D and trimming were read from the DNA. In the table there are 130,000 to 150,000 clones, roughly 80% of which are singletons. This clone was seen once. Seattle patients were enrolled while actively infected and followed longitudinally. The sample comprised peripheral blood. This receptor was identified in a woman aged 70-85 years with COVID-19, enrolled during active disease.

CDR3 loop: CASSQDALAGGQVDTQYF. The CDR3 nucleotides are TGCGCCAGCAGCCAAGACGCCTTAGCGGGGGGGCAGGTAGATACGCAGTATTTT. V is TRBV4-1 and J is TRBJ2-3; 11 nucleotides agree with TRBD2. This CDR3 contains 18 residues. CDR1 is MGHRA, CDR2 YSYEKL, per germline. Losses at the gene ends were 0 bases for V and 5 bases for J; bases not matched to a gene: 10.